Listed here are 2 T cell receptor beta chains from one sample, sequenced in a study of T-cell memory formation after mild COVID-19 listed by TCRdb under 2021. The library was produced with 5' RACE. These reads were obtained on an Illumina NovaSeq 6000. TCRdb applied fastp at Q25 and MiXCR to the public reads, then kept only in-frame beta chains. Duplicate CDR3 protein sequences are folded into a single record with the most common DNA and genes. In all, the sample holds under 300,000 distinct CDR3 sequences, and roughly a tenth of those were seen once. Of the sample, roughly a fifth is held by the ten largest clones. Sequenced input: PBMCs or a T cell subset sorted from them (not recorded which). The receptors stem from a man aged 18 to 35 who had mild COVID-19 (a few samples of this study predate the infection). The sample titles of this study are shuffled in the database, so cell type and time point are left out; the donor was told from shared clones.

This clonotype was observed many times. V and J are TRBV2 and TRBJ2-2; 9 bases fit TRBD2. This CDR3 spans 15 amino acids. The germline V gene has CDR1 SNHLY and CDR2 FYNNEI. Trimming removed 6 bases from V and 0 bases from J; junction bases left unmatched: 2. CDR3 nucleotide sequence: TGTGCCAGCAGCGGACTAGCGTCGAACACCGGGGAGCTGTTTTTT. It specifies CASSGLASNTGELFF.

In its sample, this clonotype was seen many times. The chain joins TRBV7-2 to TRBJ2-5, with D possibly being TRBD2 (6 bases). Germline lookup yields CDR1 SGHTA and CDR2 FQGNSA. V lost 3 bases, J lost 5 bases, and 19 bases lay in between. The CDR3 is made up of 16 amino acids. The DNA of the CDR3 is TGTGCCAGCAGCTTCCGAACGACTAGTAGTTGGGAGACCCAGTACTTC. Translating gives CASSFRTTSSWETQYF.